This T cell receptor (beta chain) was captured by sequencing in a study of blood T cell repertoires in COVID-19. Study-level background: T cells, B-cell-depleted T cells, or PBMCs provided the cDNA or gDNA that served as material.

Source study methods: Amplification from reference gene primers served as the basis for estimated nucleated cell counts. The protocol was immunoSEQ multiplex PCR, while the TCRdb copy is restricted to in-frame clones and leaves out a portion. That table supplies the V and J calls and clone size; D and trimming were determined from the DNA. This sample yields about 210,000 clones, of which approximately 82% are seen a single time; roughly 2.9% belongs to the top ten. The receptor comes from a man between 45 and 60 years old with active or convalescent COVID-19. The specimen was peripheral blood.

The chain's CDR3 is CASSLRDRGFTDTQYF. Here the CDR3 DNA reads TGCGCCAGCAGCCTCCGGGACAGGGGTTTCACAGATACGCAGTATTTT. V is TRBV4-1 and J is TRBJ2-3, with 10 bases aligning to TRBD1. The CDR3 is 16 amino acids. Losses at the gene ends were 4 bases for V and 2 bases for J; bases not matched to a gene: 6. The germline V gene has CDR1 MGHRA and CDR2 YSYEKL.